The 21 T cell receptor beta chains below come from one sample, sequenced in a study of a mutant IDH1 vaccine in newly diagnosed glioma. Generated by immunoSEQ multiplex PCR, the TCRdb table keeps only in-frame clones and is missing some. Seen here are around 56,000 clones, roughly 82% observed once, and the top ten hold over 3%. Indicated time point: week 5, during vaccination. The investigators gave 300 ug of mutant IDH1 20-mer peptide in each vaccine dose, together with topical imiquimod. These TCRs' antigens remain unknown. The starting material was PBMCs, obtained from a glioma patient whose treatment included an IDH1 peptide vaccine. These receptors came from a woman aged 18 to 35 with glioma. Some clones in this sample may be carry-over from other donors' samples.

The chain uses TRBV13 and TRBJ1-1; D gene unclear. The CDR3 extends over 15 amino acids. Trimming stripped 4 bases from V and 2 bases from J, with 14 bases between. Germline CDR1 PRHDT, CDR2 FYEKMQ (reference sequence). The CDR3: CASSSAWRDNTEAFF. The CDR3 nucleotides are TGTGCCAGCAGCTCCGCCTGGCGGGATAACACTGAAGCTTTCTTT.

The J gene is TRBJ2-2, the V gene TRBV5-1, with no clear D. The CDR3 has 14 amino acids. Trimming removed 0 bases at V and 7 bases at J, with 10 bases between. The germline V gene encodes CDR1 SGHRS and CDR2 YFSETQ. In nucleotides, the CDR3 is TGCGCCAGCAGCTTGGATCTAGTTGGCGGGGAGCTGTTTTTT. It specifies CASSLDLVGGELFF.

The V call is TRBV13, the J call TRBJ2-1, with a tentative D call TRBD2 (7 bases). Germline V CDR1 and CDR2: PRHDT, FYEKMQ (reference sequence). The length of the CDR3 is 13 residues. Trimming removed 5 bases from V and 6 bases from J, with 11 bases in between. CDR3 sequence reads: CASSARGANEQFF. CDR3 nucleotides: TGTGCCAGCAGCGCCCGGGGGGCCAATGAGCAGTTCTTC.

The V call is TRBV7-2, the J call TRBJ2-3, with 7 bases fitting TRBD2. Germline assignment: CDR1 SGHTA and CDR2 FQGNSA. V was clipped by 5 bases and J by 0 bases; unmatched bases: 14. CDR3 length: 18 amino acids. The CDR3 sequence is CASSQSSSGATSTDTQYF. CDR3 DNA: TGTGCCAGCAGCCAATCCTCGAGCGGGGCAACTAGCACAGATACGCAGTATTTT.

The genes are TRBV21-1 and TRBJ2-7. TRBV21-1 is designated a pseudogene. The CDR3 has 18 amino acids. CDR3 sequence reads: CASSKPSPLRDGTYEQYF. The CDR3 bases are TGTGCCAGCAGCAAACCATCCCCATTGCGCGACGGCACCTACGAGCAGTACTTC.

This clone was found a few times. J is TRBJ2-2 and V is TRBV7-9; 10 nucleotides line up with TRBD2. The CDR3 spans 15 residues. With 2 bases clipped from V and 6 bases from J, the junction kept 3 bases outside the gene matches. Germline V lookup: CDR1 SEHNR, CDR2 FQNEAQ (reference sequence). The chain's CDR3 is CASSLLAGVSGELFF. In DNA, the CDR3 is TGTGCCAGCAGCTTACTAGCGGGAGTTTCCGGGGAGCTGTTTTTT.

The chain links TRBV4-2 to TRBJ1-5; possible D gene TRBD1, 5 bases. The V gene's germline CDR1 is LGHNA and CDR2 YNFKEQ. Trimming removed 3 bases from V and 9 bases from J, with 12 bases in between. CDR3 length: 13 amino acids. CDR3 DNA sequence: TGTGCCAGCAGCCAGGACCGGGGCCGGCCCCAGCATTTT. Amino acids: CASSQDRGRPQHF.

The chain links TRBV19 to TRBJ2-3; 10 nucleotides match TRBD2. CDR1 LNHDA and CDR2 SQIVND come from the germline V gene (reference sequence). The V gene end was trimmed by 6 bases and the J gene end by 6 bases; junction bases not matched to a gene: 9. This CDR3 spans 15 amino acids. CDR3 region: CASSGSGGSGDTQYF. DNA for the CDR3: TGTGCCAGTAGCGGTAGCGGGGGGTCAGGGGATACGCAGTATTTT.

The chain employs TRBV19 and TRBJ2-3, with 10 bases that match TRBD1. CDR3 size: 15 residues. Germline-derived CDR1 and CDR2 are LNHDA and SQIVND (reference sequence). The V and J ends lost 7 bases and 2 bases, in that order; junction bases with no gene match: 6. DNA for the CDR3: TGTGCCAGTACCTCCGGGACAGGGGCCACAGATACGCAGTATTTT. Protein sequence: CASTSGTGATDTQYF. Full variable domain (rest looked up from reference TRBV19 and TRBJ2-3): DGGITQSPKYLFRKEGQNVTLSCEQNLNHDAMYWYRQDPGQGLRLIYYSQIVNDFQKGDIAEGYSVSREKKESFPLTVTSAQKNPTAFYLCASTSGTGATDTQYFGPGTRLTVL.

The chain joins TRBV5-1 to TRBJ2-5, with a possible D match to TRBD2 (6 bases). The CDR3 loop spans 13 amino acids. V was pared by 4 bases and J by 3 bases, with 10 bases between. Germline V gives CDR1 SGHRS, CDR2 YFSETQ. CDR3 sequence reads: CASSPGGEETQYF. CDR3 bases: TGCGCCAGCAGCCCGGGCGGGGAAGAGACCCAGTACTTC. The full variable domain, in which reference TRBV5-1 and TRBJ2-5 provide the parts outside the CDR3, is KAGVTQTPRYLIKTRGQQVTLSCSPISGHRSVSWYQQTPGQGLQFLFEYFSETQRNKGNFPGRFSGRQFSNSRSEMNVSTLELGDSALYLCASSPGGEETQYFGPGTRLLVL.

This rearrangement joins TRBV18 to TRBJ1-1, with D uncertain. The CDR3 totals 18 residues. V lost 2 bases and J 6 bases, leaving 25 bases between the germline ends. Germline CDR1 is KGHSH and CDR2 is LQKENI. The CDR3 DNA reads TGTGCCAGCTCACCAATATTCGTGCAGACCTCGAAAAAGGCTGAAGCTTTCTTT. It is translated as CASSPIFVQTSKKAEAFF.

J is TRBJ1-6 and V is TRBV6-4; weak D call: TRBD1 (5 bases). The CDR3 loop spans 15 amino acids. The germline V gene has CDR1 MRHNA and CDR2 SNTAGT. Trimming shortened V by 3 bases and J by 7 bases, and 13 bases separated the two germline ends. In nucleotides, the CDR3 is TGTGCCAGCAGTGAGCTAGGGGATGGGAATTCACCCCTCCACTTT. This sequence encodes CASSELGDGNSPLHF.

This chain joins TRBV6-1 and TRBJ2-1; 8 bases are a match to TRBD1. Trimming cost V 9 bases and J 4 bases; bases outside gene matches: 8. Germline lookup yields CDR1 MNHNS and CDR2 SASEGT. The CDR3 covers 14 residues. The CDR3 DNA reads TGTGCCAGTAAATCAGGGGGCTCATACAATGAGCAGTTCTTC. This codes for CASKSGGSYNEQFF.

CDR3 sequence: CASSPNRGSYEQYF. Written as DNA, the CDR3 is TGTGCCAGCAGCCCTAACAGGGGGTCCTACGAGCAGTACTTC. The chain links TRBV25-1 to TRBJ2-7, with TRBD1 matching over 8 bases. Germline V gives CDR1 MGHDK, CDR2 SYGVNS. V shed 6 bases and J 1 base; nucleotides not matched to a gene: 5. There are 14 residues in the CDR3.

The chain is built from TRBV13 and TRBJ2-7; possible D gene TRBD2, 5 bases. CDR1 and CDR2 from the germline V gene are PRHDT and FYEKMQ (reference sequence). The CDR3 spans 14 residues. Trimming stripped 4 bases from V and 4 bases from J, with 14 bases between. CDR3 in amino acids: CASSSTGISYEQYF. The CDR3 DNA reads TGTGCCAGCAGCTCAACCGGGATTTCATACGAGCAGTACTTC. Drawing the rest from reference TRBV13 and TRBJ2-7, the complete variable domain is AAGVIQSPRHLIKEKRETATLKCYPIPRHDTVYWYQQGPGQDPQFLISFYEKMQSDKGSIPDRFSAQQFSDYHSELNMSSLELGDSALYFCASSSTGISYEQYFGPGTRLTVT.

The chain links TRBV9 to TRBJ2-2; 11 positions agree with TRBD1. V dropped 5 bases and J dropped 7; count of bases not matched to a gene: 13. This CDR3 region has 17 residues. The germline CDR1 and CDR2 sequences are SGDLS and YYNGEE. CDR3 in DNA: TGTGCCAGCAGTCGCTTCGCCGGGACAGGGGGGAGCGGGGAGCTGTTTTTT. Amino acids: CASSRFAGTGGSGELFF.

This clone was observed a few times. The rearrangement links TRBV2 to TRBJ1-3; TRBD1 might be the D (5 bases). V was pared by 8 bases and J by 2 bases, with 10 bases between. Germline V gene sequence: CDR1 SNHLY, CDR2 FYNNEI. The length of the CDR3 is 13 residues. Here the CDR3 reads CASEAGAGNTIYF. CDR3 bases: TGTGCCAGCGAGGCGGGGGCTGGAAACACCATATATTTT. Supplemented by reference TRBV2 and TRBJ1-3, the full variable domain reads EPEVTQTPSHQVTQMGQEVILRCVPISNHLYFYWYRQILGQKVEFLVSFYNNEISEKSEIFDDQFSVERPDGSNFTLKIRSTKLEDSAMYFCASEAGAGNTIYFGEGSWLTVV.

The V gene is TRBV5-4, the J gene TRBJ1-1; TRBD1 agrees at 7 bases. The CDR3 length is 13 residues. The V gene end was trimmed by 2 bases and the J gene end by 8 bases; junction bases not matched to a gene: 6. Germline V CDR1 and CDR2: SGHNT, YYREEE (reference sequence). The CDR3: CASSFPGQLEAFF. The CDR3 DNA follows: TGTGCCAGCAGCTTCCCGGGACAGTTGGAAGCTTTCTTT.

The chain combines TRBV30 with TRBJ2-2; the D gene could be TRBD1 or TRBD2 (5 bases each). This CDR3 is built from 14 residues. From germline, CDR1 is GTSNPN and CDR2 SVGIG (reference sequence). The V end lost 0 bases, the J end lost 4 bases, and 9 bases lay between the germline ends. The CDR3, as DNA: TGTGCCTGGAGTGTACTGGGACCCACCGGGGAGCTGTTTTTT. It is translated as CAWSVLGPTGELFF. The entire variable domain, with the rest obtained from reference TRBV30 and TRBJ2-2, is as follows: SQTIHQWPATLVQPVGSPLSLECTVEGTSNPNLYWYRQAAGRGLQLLFYSVGIGQISSEVPQNLSASRPQDRQFILSSKKLLLSDSGFYLCAWSVLGPTGELFFGEGSRLTVL.

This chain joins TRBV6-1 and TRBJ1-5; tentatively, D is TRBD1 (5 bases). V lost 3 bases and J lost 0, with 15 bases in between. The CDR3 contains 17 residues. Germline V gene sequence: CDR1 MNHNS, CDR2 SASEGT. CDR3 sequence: CASSDGPTAYSNQPQHF. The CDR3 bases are TGTGCCAGCAGTGACGGGCCGACAGCCTATAGCAATCAGCCCCAGCATTTT.

The CDR3: CASSTQGSGGELFF. For the CDR3, the DNA is TGTGCCAGCTCCACCCAGGGCTCCGGGGGGGAGCTGTTTTTT. The V and J genes are TRBV5-4 and TRBJ2-2; maybe TRBD1 (5 bases). The CDR3 is 14 amino acids. Trimming shortened V by 7 bases and J by 8 bases, and 18 bases separated the two germline ends. Looked up from germline, CDR1 is SGHNT and CDR2 is YYREEE (reference sequence).